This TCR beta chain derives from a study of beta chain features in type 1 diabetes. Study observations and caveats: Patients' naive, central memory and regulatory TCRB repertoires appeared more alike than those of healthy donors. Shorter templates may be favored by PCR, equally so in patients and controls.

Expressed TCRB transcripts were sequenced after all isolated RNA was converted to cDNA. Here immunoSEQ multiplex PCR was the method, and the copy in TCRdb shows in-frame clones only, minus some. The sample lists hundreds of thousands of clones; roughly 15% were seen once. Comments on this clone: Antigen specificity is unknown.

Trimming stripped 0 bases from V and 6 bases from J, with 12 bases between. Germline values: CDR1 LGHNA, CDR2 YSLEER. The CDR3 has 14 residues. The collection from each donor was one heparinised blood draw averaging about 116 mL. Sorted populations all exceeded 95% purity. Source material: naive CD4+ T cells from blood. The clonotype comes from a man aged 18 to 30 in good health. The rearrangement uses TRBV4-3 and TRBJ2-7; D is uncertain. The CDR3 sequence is CASSQDPRVAEQYF. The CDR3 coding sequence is TGCGCCAGCAGCCAAGATCCCCGGGTTGCCGAGCAGTACTTC.